This entry is about one T cell receptor beta chain. The antigen is undetermined. The V and J ends lost 10 bases and 8 bases respectively, with 5 bases between them. Germline V lookup: CDR1 ENHRY, CDR2 SYGVKD. This CDR3 contains 8 residues. This entry comes from a study of shared clonotypes between healthy human individuals. Study-level background: Per donor, CD8 memory used one plate, CD8 naive used two, CD4 memory used three and CD4 naive used three.

Positively selected for CCR7, the CD45RO-negative cells used as naive CD8 cells excluded terminally differentiated effector memory CD45RA+ cells. The repertoire was sequenced with immunoSEQ multiplex PCR; TCRdb's copy has only in-frame clones and lacks some. This table holds hundreds of thousands of clones, around 96% found once. Study outcomes and limitations: Naive subsets tended to show greater estimated richness than memory subsets.

This TCR came from a young woman in good health. This chain connects TRBV10-3 to TRBJ1-1; D is unresolved. The sequenced sample was naive CD8+ T cells sorted from blood. CDR3 residues: CAKKEAFF. DNA of the CDR3: TGTGCCAAGAAAGAAGCTTTCTTT.